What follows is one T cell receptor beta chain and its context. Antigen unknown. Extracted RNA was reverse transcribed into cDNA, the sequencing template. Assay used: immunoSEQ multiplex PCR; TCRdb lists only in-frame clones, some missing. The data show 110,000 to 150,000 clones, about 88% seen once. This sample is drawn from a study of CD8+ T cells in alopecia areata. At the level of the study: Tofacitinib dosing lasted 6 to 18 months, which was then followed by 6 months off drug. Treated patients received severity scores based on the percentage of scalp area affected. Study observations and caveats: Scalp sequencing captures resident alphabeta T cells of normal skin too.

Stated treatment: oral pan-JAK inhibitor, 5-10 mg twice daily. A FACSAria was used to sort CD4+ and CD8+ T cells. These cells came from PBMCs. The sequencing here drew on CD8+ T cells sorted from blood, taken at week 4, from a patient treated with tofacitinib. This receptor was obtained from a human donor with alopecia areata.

The CDR3, as DNA: TGTGCCAGCAGCTTGGGGGAAACTCGAGAGGGTCCGTTCTTC. It translates to CASSLGETREGPFF. This chain joins TRBV5-4 and TRBJ2-1; TRBD2 is a possible D gene (5 bases). This CDR3 is 14 amino acids long. Trimming cost V 0 bases and J 15 bases, with 19 bases left between them. Germline CDR1 SGHNT, CDR2 YYREEE (reference sequence).